The clone carrying this T cell receptor beta chain has at least ten counts. Its antigen remains unidentified. V dropped 5 bases and J dropped 8 bases, with 13 bases sitting between them. CDR3 length: 13 residues. Germline V gene data show CDR1 as SGHTA and CDR2 as FQGTGA. This sample was included in a study of T cells in Graves' hyperthyroidism and ophthalmopathy. Study outcomes and limitations: Blood also held most thyroid clonotypes expanded beyond 0.001.

Amplification targeted TCR beta CDR3 regions from RNA transcripts. First-round RT-PCR of the TCR CDR3 relied on the HTBI primer set. TCRdb re-analysed the multiplex PCR reads in MiXCR, keeping a single row per CDR3 protein. The profile shows about 360,000 distinct CDR3 sequences, around 25% of them singletons. Uncontrolled infection, other autoimmune disease, pregnancy and lactation each barred patients from inclusion. The authors obtained PBMCs from 9 to 10 ml of fresh peripheral blood. Material: blood. The genes are TRBV7-3 and TRBJ2-1; the D is unclear. The sequence came from a man aged 45 to 65 with Graves' hyperthyroidism. The CDR3 DNA sequence: TGTGCCAGCAGCCCGTCGACTGGGGATGAGCAGTTCTTC. Its translation: CASSPSTGDEQFF.